This note documents a single T cell receptor (beta chain) sequence. The antigen it recognizes is unknown. No per-base quality is available; no much larger clone lies one base away. These data originate in a study of CD8 T cells in seronegative destructive rheumatoid arthritis (dated by TCRdb to 2018 to 2020). With regard to the full study: Seven of the eight CND-RA patients were receiving biological drugs at sampling. Researchers compared peripheral CD8+ TCRbeta repertoires from patients with CCP-negative destructive rheumatoid arthritis (CND-RA) against repertoires from newly diagnosed seropositive RA, seronegative RA and healthy controls. Rather than undergoing new sequencing, the seropositive RA, seronegative RA and healthy control comparison cohorts were drawn from an earlier published TCRbeta dataset.

Genomic DNA from CD8+ cells was used for TCRbeta sequencing according to the manufacturer's instructions. A genomics technology centre in Finland ran the TCRbeta sequencing, which was done with the immunoSEQ assay. Regarding the original processing steps: Clonotype tables generated by the immunoSEQ preprocessing pipeline were converted into VDJtools format, and non-productive clonotypes were filtered out. Samples below 10,000 reads were excluded and the rest subsampled to 10,000 reads; most of the eight CND-RA samples passed. The VDJtools CalcDiversityStats function was applied to data subsampled to 10,000 reads to calculate Shannon-Wiener, Simpson and clonality indices. To infer antigen specificity, non-singleton TCRbeta clonotypes were hard-matched against VDJdb, meaning no mismatches were allowed. Clusters with potentially shared antigen targets were formed by grouping CDR3 sequences that differed by one amino acid (Hamming distance 1). Group enrichment of public clonotypes was tested with one-sided Fisher's exact tests after groups were resampled to six samples, with the procedure repeated ten times. As stored in TCRdb, this immuneACCESS dataset retains in-frame rearrangements with V and J assigned. A fraction of the clones does not appear; measured against another copy, unresolved V genes explain less than half of the discrepancy, and the remainder lacks a known reason. Clone size and V and J calls were adopted from that table, with D and trimming inferred from the DNA. Within this sample are more than 10,000 clones, with roughly 80% of them counted one time only. The ten largest account for around a quarter of the sample.

CND-RA patients tested negative on the clinical CCP2 antibody test, and even with active therapy their joint destruction kept progressing. Every CND-RA patient showed typical joint destruction in the wrists and ankles and had failed conventional anti-rheumatic therapy. CND-RA patients were sampled after long disease histories, spanning decades in several cases, rather than at diagnosis. Roughly 50 millilitres of EDTA-anticoagulated peripheral blood were drawn from each patient. Density gradient separation with Ficoll-Paque PLUS was used to isolate peripheral blood mononuclear cells. Using AutoMACS magnetic bead positive selection, CD8+ cells were isolated from either fresh or cryopreserved PBMCs, and flow cytometry was used to check purity. Nucleospin Tissue or Tissue XS kits were used to extract genomic DNA, which was then quantified on a Qubit 2.0 fluorometer. CDR1 and CDR2, looked up from the germline V gene, are SNHLY and FYNNEI. From cysteine to phenylalanine, the CDR3 is 13 amino acids long. The entry retains the CDR3 DNA only, 39 bases that are in frame from base 1. Unmatched junction bases come to 5, with V trimmed by 9 bases and J by 2 bases.

Findings and caveats that apply to the study as a whole: Compared with controls and other RA subtypes, CND-RA repertoires contained more CMV-reactive and fewer influenza A-reactive CD8+ TCRbeta sequences. After adjusting for age, CND-RA patients appeared to have less diverse, more clonal CD8+ TCRbeta repertoires than other RA subtypes. In the absence of diagnostic samples, TCR repertoire differences may be partly attributable to poor disease control over the years rather than being present at onset. A distinct set of enriched public clonotypes appeared to be carried by CND-RA patients, and this finding was interpreted by the authors as support for a separate disease subset. The small size of the CND-RA cohort was noted as a limitation of the study. Across the roughly 120,000 clonotypes tested, no public clonotype enrichment remained significant after Benjamini-Hochberg correction.

The sequence joins TRBV2 to TRBJ2-7; 9 central nucleotides agree with TRBD1. The sequencing sample was made of CD8+ T cells from blood. This TCR was sampled from a woman aged 30-49 years with seronegative destructive rheumatoid arthritis. This receptor carries the CDR3 CASTGTGTYEQYF. The bases are TGTGCCAGTACCGGGACAGGGACCTACGAGCAGTACTTC. The reference TRBV2 and TRBJ2-7 proteins fill in what lies around the CDR3, so the full variable domain reads EPEVTQTPSHQVTQMGQEVILRCVPISNHLYFYWYRQILGQKVEFLVSFYNNEISEKSEIFDDQFSVERPDGSNFTLKIRSTKLEDSAMYFCASTGTGTYEQYFGPGTRLTVT.